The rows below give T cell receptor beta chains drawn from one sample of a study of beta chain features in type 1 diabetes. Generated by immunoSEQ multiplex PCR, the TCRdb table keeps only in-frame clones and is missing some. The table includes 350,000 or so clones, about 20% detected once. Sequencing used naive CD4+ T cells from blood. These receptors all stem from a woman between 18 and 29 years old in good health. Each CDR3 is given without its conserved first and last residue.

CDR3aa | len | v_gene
ASSPTTGVEQF | 11 | TRBV19
ASSQEPSLAGDSYNEQF | 17 | TRBV4-1
ASSSGQVKETQY | 12 | TRBV5-1
ASSVFSSYEQY | 11 | TRBV5-1
AWSPTGYTGELF | 12 | TRBV30
ATSRGAGQGAQFNQPQH | 17 | TRBV15
ASSGGTTVRETQY | 13 | TRBV5-1
ASGDRLKQH | 9 | TRBV19
AWSTGYGYT | 9 | TRBV30
ASSGRSRPPYEQY | 13 | TRBV2
AWDTAGARAF | 10 | TRBV30
ASSIDPSDEQF | 11 | TRBV19
SPGERVAYEQY | 11 | TRBV29-1
ASSLEGGQGYT | 11 | TRBV7-2
ASSLPGEQETQY | 12 | TRBV5-4
AISGQGKETQY | 11 | TRBV10-3
ASRREWTSPFSSYNEQF | 17 | TRBV11-2
AISEVPGKNIQY | 12 | TRBV10-3
ASSQDPALAGGEETQY | 16 | TRBV4-2
ASIYRAGANVLT | 12 | TRBV6-1
AWSSARGQGSNQPQH | 15 | TRBV30
ASSSRVGETQY | 11 | TRBV27
ASSLQSGNEKLF | 12 | TRBV27
AIPGQGASEQY | 11 | TRBV21-1
ASSQLAGPAQETQY | 14 | TRBV19
ASSLGQVAYNEQF | 13 | TRBV5-1
AWSVRLAGNNEQF | 13 | TRBV30
ASSRGQGREQY | 11 | TRBV14
ASSDLGLGAETQY | 13 | TRBV5-1
ASSLARTGNQPQH | 13 | TRBV7-9
SVGTSTETQY | 10 | TRBV29-1
AWTTGLGYGYT | 11 | TRBV30
ASSLGAENIQY | 11 | TRBV5-5
ASSPPGRGLYEQY | 13 | TRBV11-2
AWSVPLAGRYKSSYEQY | 17 | TRBV30
AGTSTGMT | 8 | TRBV7-9
ASSPRDSSYEQY | 12 | TRBV18
ASSPAQGTGANVLT | 14 | TRBV5-1
ASTKSGDGNTIY | 12 | TRBV19
ASSLRSSGWMTDTQY | 15 | TRBV5-4
SVGGSYALF | 9 | TRBV29-1
ASSVRGGLDIQY | 12 | TRBV7-9
ASSLGLAMDTQY | 12 | TRBV5-1
ASSKGQKGETQY | 12 | TRBV21-1
ASSRDRDQPQH | 11 | TRBV5-6
ASSEESRDRGPY | 12 | TRBV6-5
SVGVRDRVNYGYT | 13 | TRBV29-1
ASIRTADEKLF | 11 | TRBV2
ASSFTHLDSGNTEAF | 15 | TRBV5-1
SVGNRGLYNTEAF | 13 | TRBV29-1
ASSLIGARETQY | 12 | TRBV7-9
ASSLTGDTEAF | 11 | TRBV5-1
ASSEGQGPTDTQY | 13 | TRBV25-1
ASVQGSAGYT | 10 | TRBV23-1
ASSYPTGGGDQPQH | 14 | TRBV6-6
ASTGTVSYEQY | 11 | TRBV5-1
ASSPGTGGGYGYT | 13 | TRBV6-5
AWSGAPSGRTQETQY | 15 | TRBV30
AWSVAGIFEAF | 11 | TRBV30